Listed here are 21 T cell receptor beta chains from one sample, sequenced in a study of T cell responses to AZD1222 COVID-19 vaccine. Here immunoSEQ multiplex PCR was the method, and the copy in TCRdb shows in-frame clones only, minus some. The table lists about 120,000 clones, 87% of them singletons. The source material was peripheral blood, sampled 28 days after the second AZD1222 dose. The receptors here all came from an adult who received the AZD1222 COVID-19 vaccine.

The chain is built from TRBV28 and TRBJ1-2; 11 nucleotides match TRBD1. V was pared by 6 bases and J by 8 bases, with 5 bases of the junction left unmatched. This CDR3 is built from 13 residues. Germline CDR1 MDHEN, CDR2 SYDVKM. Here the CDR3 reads CASRGDRGSGYTF. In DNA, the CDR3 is TGTGCCAGCAGGGGGGACAGGGGGTCGGGCTACACCTTC.

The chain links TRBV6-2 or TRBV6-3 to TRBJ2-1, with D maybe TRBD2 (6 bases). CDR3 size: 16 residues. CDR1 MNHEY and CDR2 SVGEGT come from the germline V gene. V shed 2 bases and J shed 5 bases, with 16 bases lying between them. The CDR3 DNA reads TGTGCCAGCAGTTACGTGATGGAGGGGCTGAACAATGAGCAGTTCTTC. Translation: CASSYVMEGLNNEQFF.

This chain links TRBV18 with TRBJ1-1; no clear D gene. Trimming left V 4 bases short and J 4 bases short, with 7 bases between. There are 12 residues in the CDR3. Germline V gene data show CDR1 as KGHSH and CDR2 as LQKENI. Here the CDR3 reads CASSLTSTEAFF. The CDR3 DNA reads TGTGCCAGCTCACTCACGAGCACTGAAGCTTTCTTT.

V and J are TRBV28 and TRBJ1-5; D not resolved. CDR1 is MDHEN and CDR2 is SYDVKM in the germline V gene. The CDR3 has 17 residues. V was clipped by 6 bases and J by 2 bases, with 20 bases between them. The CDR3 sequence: CASRRYGSARGNQPQHF. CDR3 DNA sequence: TGTGCCAGCAGGCGATACGGTTCTGCGCGGGGCAATCAGCCCCAGCATTTT.

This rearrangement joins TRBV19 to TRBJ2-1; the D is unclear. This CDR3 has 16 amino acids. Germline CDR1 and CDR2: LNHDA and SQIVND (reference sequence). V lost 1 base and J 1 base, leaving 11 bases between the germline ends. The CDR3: CASSIVGRISYNEQFF. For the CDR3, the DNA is TGTGCCAGTAGTATAGTGGGAAGGATATCCTACAATGAGCAGTTCTTC.

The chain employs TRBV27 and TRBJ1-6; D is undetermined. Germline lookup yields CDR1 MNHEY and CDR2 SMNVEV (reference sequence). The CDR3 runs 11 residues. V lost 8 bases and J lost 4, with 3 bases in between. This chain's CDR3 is CASGYNSPLHF. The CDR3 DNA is TGTGCCAGCGGGTATAATTCACCCCTCCACTTT.

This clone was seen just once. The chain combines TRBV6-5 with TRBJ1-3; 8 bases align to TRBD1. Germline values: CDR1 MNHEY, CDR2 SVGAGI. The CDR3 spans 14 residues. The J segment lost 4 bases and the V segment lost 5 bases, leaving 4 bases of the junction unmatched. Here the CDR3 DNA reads TGTGCCAGCAGTAACAGGGGGTTGGGAAACACCATATATTTT. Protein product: CASSNRGLGNTIYF.

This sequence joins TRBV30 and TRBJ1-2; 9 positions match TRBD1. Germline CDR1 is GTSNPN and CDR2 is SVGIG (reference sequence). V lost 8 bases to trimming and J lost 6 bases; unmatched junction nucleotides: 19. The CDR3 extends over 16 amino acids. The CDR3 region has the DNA TGTGCCGGGAAGGGGACAGGGAGGGTCAAGGTGGATGGCTACACCTTC. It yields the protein CAGKGTGRVKVDGYTF.

CDR3 amino acids: CASSLANTGRETQYF. The CDR3 DNA is TGTGCCAGCAGCTTAGCAAACACAGGAAGGGAGACCCAGTACTTC. This sequence joins TRBV7-3 and TRBJ2-5; a possible D gene is TRBD1 (5 bases). This CDR3 spans 15 amino acids. V dropped 2 bases and J dropped 5 bases, with 15 bases sitting between them. Germline V CDR1 and CDR2: SGHTA, FQGTGA.

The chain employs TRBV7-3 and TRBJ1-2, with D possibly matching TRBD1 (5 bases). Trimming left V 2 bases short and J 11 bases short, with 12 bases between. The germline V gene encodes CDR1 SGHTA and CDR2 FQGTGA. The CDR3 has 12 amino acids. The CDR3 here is CASSLGARPYTF. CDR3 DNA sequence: TGTGCCAGCAGCTTAGGGGCCAGGCCGTACACCTTC.

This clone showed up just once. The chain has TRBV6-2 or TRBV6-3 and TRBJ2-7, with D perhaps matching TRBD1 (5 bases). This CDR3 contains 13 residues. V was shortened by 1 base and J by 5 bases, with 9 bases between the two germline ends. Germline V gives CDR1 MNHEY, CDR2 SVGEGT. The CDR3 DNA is TGTGCCAGCAGTTACTTTCAGGGTAACGAGCAGTACTTC. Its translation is CASSYFQGNEQYF.

CDR3 bases: TGTGCCAGCTCACCACCGTTTCAAGAGACCCAGTACTTC. It translates to CASSPPFQETQYF. The gene calls are TRBV18 and TRBJ2-5; D uncertain. Per germline, CDR1 KGHSH and CDR2 LQKENI. The CDR3 is 13 amino acids. V gave up 0 bases and J gave up 2 bases, with 4 bases separating them.

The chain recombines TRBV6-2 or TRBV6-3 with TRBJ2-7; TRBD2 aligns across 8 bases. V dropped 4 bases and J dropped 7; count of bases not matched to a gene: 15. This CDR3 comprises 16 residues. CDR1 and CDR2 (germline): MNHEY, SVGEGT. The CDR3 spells CASSSSLSGGMWEQYF. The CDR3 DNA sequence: TGTGCCAGCAGTTCCTCTCTCAGCGGGGGAATGTGGGAGCAGTACTTC.

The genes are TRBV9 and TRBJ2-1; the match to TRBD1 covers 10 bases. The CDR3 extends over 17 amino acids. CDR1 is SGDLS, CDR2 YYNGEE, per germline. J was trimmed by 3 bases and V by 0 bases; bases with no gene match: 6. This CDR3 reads CASSVVTGGQGYNEQFF. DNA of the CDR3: TGTGCCAGCAGCGTAGTGACAGGGGGCCAGGGCTACAATGAGCAGTTCTTC.

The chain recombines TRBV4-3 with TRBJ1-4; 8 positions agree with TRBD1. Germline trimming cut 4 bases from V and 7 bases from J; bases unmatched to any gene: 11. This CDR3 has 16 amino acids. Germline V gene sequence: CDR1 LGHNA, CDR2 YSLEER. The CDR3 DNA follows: TGCGCCAGCAGCCGCTCTCGGAACAGGGGGAGTGAAAAACTGTTTTTT. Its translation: CASSRSRNRGSEKLFF.

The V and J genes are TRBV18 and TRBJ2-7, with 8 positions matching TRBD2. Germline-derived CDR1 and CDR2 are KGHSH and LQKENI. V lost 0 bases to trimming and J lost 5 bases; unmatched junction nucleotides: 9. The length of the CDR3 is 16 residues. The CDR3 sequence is CASSPPTGGANHEQYF. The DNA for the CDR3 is TGTGCCAGCTCACCACCCACCGGGGGGGCGAACCACGAGCAGTACTTC.

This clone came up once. CDR3 sequence reads: CASSYRVTNEKLFF. In DNA form, the CDR3 reads TGTGCCAGCAGCTACAGGGTGACTAATGAAAAACTGTTTTTT. This chain uses TRBV2 with TRBJ1-4; a weak D match, TRBD1 (6 bases). V lost 6 bases and J lost 2, with 10 bases in between. Germline CDR1 SNHLY, CDR2 FYNNEI. The CDR3 extends over 14 amino acids.

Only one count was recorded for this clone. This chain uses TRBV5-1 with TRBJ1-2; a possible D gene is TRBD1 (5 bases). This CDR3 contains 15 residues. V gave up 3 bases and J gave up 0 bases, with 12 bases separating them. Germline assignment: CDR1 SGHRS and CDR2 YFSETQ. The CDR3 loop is CASSWGDGTNYGYTF. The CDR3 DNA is TGCGCCAGCAGCTGGGGGGACGGCACTAACTATGGCTACACCTTC. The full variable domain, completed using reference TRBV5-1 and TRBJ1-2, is KAGVTQTPRYLIKTRGQQVTLSCSPISGHRSVSWYQQTPGQGLQFLFEYFSETQRNKGNFPGRFSGRQFSNSRSEMNVSTLELGDSALYLCASSWGDGTNYGYTFGSGTRLTVV.

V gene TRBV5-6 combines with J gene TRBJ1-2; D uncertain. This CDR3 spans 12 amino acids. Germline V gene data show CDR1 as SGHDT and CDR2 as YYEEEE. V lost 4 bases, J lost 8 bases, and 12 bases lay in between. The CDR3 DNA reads TGTGCCAGCAGCGGCGGGGAGGGAGGCTACACCTTC. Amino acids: CASSGGEGGYTF.

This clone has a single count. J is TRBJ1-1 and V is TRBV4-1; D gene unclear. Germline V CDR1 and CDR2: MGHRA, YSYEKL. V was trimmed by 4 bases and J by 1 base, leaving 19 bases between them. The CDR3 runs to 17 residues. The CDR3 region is CASSLSRGGDSNTEAFF. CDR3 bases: TGCGCCAGCAGCCTAAGTCGTGGAGGAGATTCGAACACTGAAGCTTTCTTT.

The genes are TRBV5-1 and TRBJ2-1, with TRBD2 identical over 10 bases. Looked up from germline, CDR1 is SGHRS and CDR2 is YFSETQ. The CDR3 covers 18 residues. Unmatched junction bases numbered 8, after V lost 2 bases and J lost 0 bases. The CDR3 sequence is CASSFLPSGGSSYNEQFF. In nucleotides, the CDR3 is TGCGCCAGCAGCTTCCTTCCTAGCGGGGGCAGCTCCTACAATGAGCAGTTCTTC.